These 25 T cell receptor beta chains were all obtained from the same sample, sequenced in a study of CD8+ T cells in alopecia areata. Following RNA extraction, reverse transcription yielded cDNA that acted as the sequencing template. Clones were sequenced by immunoSEQ multiplex PCR, and TCRdb holds only the in-frame ones, with some missing. The sample contains 250,000 or so clones, none of them singletons. Pooled cutaneous lymph node cells were sorted using CD4, CD8alpha, NKG2D, NKG2ACE and other markers. The material sequenced was CD4+ T cells sorted from a lymph node. These receptors were collected from a C3H/HeJ mouse with alopecia areata. For this strain, the MHC haplotype corresponds to H2-k.

The sample holds a few counts of this clone. Each gene name is a mouse one. Read sequence stops 4 residues before the CDR3 end, and the germline J gene provides the missing end. The chain joins TRBV4 to TRBJ2-2, with D maybe TRBD1 (6 bases). The CDR3 has 15 residues. Germline lookup yields CDR1 LGHDT and CDR2 YNNKQL (reference sequence). Trimming shortened V by 5 bases and J by 1 base, and 11 bases separated the two germline ends. The covered CDR3 bases are TGTGCCAGCAGCGCCACAGGGAGAAACACCGGG. The encoded protein is CASSATGRNTG. In full, the CDR3 is CASSATGRNTGQLYF.

The sample holds a few counts of this clone. The germline and genes are mouse ones. The CDR3 protein is CASSRWGGAGDTQYF. The sequenced part of the CDR3 DNA is TGTGCCAGCAGTCGTTGGGGGGGCGCGGGGGAC. The chain couples TRBV19 to TRBJ2-5, with TRBD2 identical over 9 bases. The missing CDR3 end, 4 residues past where the read stops, is filled in from the germline J gene. Germline V gene lookup returns CDR1 FNHDT and CDR2 SITEND (reference sequence). The CDR3 has 15 amino acids.

As for this clone: Gene names follow the mouse nomenclature. The read stops 4 residues short of the end of the CDR3; the missing end is completed from the germline J gene. This chain uses TRBV19 with TRBJ2-4; D remains unclear. V was clipped by 4 bases and J by 0 bases, with 9 bases between them. The CDR3 is 14 residues long. Germline loops: CDR1 FNHDT, CDR2 SITEND (reference sequence). CDR3 DNA, as far as it was read: TGTGCCAGCAGTCACAGTTTTAGTCAAAAC. Residues: CASSHSFSQN. The whole CDR3 sequence is CASSHSFSQNTLYF.

This clone was observed a few times. The gene names given are mouse names. The read falls 4 residues short of the CDR3 end, and the missing part is taken from the germline J gene. V usage is TRBV13-1 and J usage is TRBJ2-1, with TRBD2 matching over 10 bases. CDR1 is NSHNY and CDR2 is SYGAGN in the germline V gene. The CDR3 is made up of 14 amino acids. V dropped 2 bases and J dropped 6; count of bases not matched to a gene: 2. Incomplete CDR3 DNA: TGTGCCAGCAGTGACCTGGGGGGGCTTGCT. This encodes CASSDLGGLA. The complete CDR3 protein is CASSDLGGLAEQFF.

This clone came up a few times. Mouse gene names apply. From the germline J gene comes the end of the CDR3, since the read stops 4 residues before it. The V and J genes are TRBV13-2 and TRBJ2-3; 8 nucleotides agree with TRBD1. The CDR3 runs to 15 residues. J gave up 0 bases and V 2 bases, and 2 bases lay outside the gene matches. Germline CDR1 NNHNN, CDR2 SYGAGS (reference sequence). The CDR3 spells CASGDRGQSAETLYF. The part of the CDR3 DNA that was read is TGTGCCAGCGGTGACAGGGGGCAGAGTGCAGAA.

On this clone itself: Germline and genes here are mouse. The observed sequence ends 4 residues before the CDR3 terminus, with the missing tail filled in from the germline J gene. The genes are TRBV1 and TRBJ2-1, with TRBD1 as a possible D gene (6 bases). This CDR3 comprises 18 residues. CDR1 and CDR2 (germline): NSQYPW, LRSPGD (reference sequence). With 4 bases removed from V and 0 bases from J, the gap between germline ends came to 19 bases. CDR3 protein: CTCSGTDLKKNNYAEQFF. The part of the CDR3 DNA that was read is TGCACCTGCAGTGGGACAGACCTTAAGAAAAATAACTATGCT.

With regard to this clone: Gene names are the mouse ones. The read comes to an end 4 residues before the CDR3 does, leaving the germline J gene to fill in the end. This sample also contains other DNA sequences that code for the same CDR3. The chain carries TRBV13-1 and TRBJ2-7; TRBD2 matches 10 bases. The length of the CDR3 is 14 residues. Germline CDR1 NSHNY, CDR2 SYGAGN. This CDR3 is CASSDGGLGYEQYF. The CDR3 DNA, read in part, is TGTGCCAGCAGTGATGGGGGACTGGGGTAT.

This clone was counted a few times. Gene and germline names: mouse. The read stops 4 residues short of the end of the CDR3; the missing end is completed from the germline J gene. The V gene is TRBV13-3, the J gene TRBJ2-2; a possible D gene is TRBD1 (6 bases). V was clipped by 5 bases and J by 3 bases, with 8 bases between them. The CDR3 is made up of 13 amino acids. CDR1 is NNHDY and CDR2 is SYVADS in the germline V gene. The sequenced part of the CDR3 DNA is TGTGCCAGCAGCCACAGGGACACCGGG. Amino acid sequence: CASSHRDTG. The entire CDR3 protein is CASSHRDTGQLYF.

Of note for this clone: Here the gene names and germline are mouse. Read sequence stops 4 residues before the CDR3 end, and the germline J gene provides the missing end. The V gene is TRBV19, the J gene TRBJ1-1, with D possibly matching TRBD1 (6 bases). CDR1 is FNHDT, CDR2 SITEND, per germline (reference sequence). The CDR3 length is 14 residues. The covered CDR3 bases are TGTGCCAGCAGTATTATTGGGGGGGCGCGA. Amino acid sequence: CASSIIGGAR. The whole CDR3 is CASSIIGGAREVFF.

As for this clone: The gene symbols are mouse symbols. Read data end 3 residues before the CDR3 end; the end is taken from the germline J gene. V usage is TRBV17 and J usage is TRBJ1-6; D remains unclear. TRBJ1-6 is recorded as an ORF, its role being uncertain. This CDR3 contains 15 residues. V lost 1 base and J lost 0, with 4 bases in between. Germline loops: CDR1 MNHDT, CDR2 YYDKIL. The sequenced CDR3 bases are TGTGCTAGCAGTAGAGCCTCTTCCTATAATTCGCCC. The encoded protein is CASSRASSYNSP. The full CDR3 sequence reads CASSRASSYNSPLYF.

Notes on this clone: Germline and genes: mouse. The read halts 4 residues ahead of the CDR3 end, with the missing end drawn from the germline J gene. This rearrangement joins TRBV13-1 to TRBJ1-2, with D possibly matching TRBD1 (6 bases). The CDR3 spans 14 residues. V lost 4 bases and J lost 4, with 14 bases in between. Germline CDR1 is NSHNY and CDR2 is SYGAGN. The sequenced part of the CDR3 DNA is TGTGCCAGCAGTCCTAGGGGGAGAGGCTCC. This encodes CASSPRGRGS. The entire CDR3 is CASSPRGRGSDYTF.

This clone was recorded a few times. Germline and genes here are mouse. Sequencing ends 4 residues short of the CDR3 end; the germline J gene provides the rest. The rearrangement joins TRBV19 to TRBJ2-2, with 8 bases that match TRBD1. CDR1 FNHDT and CDR2 SITEND come from the germline V gene (reference sequence). The CDR3 runs 16 residues. The V gene end was trimmed by 5 bases and the J gene end by 0 bases; junction bases not matched to a gene: 6. The part of the CDR3 DNA that was read is TGTGCCAGCAGCACCCGGGACAGGACAAACACCGGG. Translated, it gives CASSTRDRTNTG. The CDR3 reads in full as CASSTRDRTNTGQLYF.

This clone was observed a few times. The gene symbols are mouse symbols. The read stops 4 residues short of the end of the CDR3; the missing end is completed from the germline J gene. The gene calls are TRBV2 and TRBJ1-2; TRBD1 matches at 9 bases. Unmatched junction bases numbered 4, after V lost 1 base and J lost 4 bases. This CDR3 contains 15 residues. Germline CDR1 reads LGHNA; CDR2 reads YSYQKL. CDR3 in amino acids: CASSQGTGVGSDYTF. CDR3 DNA, as far as it was read: TGTGCCAGCAGCCAAGGGACAGGGGTTGGCTCC.

Notes on this clone: Mouse gene names apply. The sequenced fragment ends 3 residues before the CDR3 boundary, so the rest is inferred from the germline J gene. The rearrangement joins TRBV15 to TRBJ1-6, with 7 bases fitting TRBD1. TRBJ1-6 is an ORF, with its function uncertain. The CDR3 is made up of 16 amino acids. Germline CDR1 SGHND, CDR2 FRSKSL. V gave up 4 bases and J gave up 0 bases; unmatched junction bases: 3. The part of the CDR3 DNA that was read is TGTGCCAGCAGTTCACAGGGGACTTCCTATAATTCGCCC. Its protein product is CASSSQGTSYNSP. The entire CDR3 protein is CASSSQGTSYNSPLYF.

This clone has a handful of counts. Genes and germline come from the mouse. The read ends 4 residues early relative to the CDR3; the germline J gene fills the gap. The sample carries other DNA sequences with the same CDR3. The chain is built from TRBV31 and TRBJ2-1, with 10 bases matching TRBD2. The CDR3 is 15 residues long. CDR1 and CDR2 (germline): GKSSPN, SITVG. V trimming: 1 base; J trimming: 3 bases; junction bases outside the gene matches: 3. Incomplete CDR3 DNA: TGTGCCTGGAGTCCACGACTGGGGGGCTATGCT. This gives the protein CAWSPRLGGYA. The entire CDR3 protein reads CAWSPRLGGYAEQFF.

The table lists this clone with many counts. The listed genes are named as in mouse. The missing CDR3 end, 4 residues past where the read stops, is filled in from the germline J gene. The chain uses TRBV14 and TRBJ1-2, with D maybe TRBD1 (6 bases). CDR3 length: 15 amino acids. V lost 4 bases to trimming and J lost 0 bases, with 13 bases between them. Germline V gives CDR1 SGHDT, CDR2 FRDEAV. This chain's CDR3 is CASSPRDTANSDYTF. CDR3 DNA (partial): TGTGCCAGCAGTCCTCGGGACACTGCAAACTCC.

This clone was detected only a few times. Gene names follow the mouse nomenclature. The read ends 4 residues early relative to the CDR3; the germline J gene fills the gap. The V call is TRBV5, the J call TRBJ2-5; 8 nucleotides agree with TRBD2. Trimming at V came to 1 base and at J to 2 bases, leaving 2 bases not matched to a gene. This CDR3 contains 15 residues. From germline, CDR1 is LGHNA and CDR2 YNLKQL (reference sequence). Partial CDR3 DNA: TGTGCCAGCAGCCAAGTGGGGGGGACCCAAGAC. Its protein is CASSQVGGTQD. The full CDR3 reads CASSQVGGTQDTQYF.

This clone was picked up a small number of times. The genes and germline here are from mouse. The CDR3 is cut off 4 residues early in the read; its end comes from the germline J gene. The chain employs TRBV19 and TRBJ2-1; perhaps TRBD1 as D (5 bases). Germline loops: CDR1 FNHDT, CDR2 SITEND (reference sequence). V dropped 1 base and J dropped 3 bases, with 14 bases sitting between them. This CDR3 is built from 16 residues. The CDR3 here is CASSISLLDSYAEQFF. Partial CDR3 DNA: TGTGCCAGCAGTATATCCCTCCTCGACAGCTATGCT.

This clone turned up a few times. The gene names given are mouse names. The observed sequence ends 4 residues before the CDR3 terminus, with the missing tail filled in from the germline J gene. The chain recombines TRBV31 with TRBJ2-3; 9 bases map to TRBD2. This CDR3 is 16 amino acids long. Losses at the gene ends were 1 base for V and 0 bases for J; bases not matched to a gene: 5. Per germline, CDR1 GKSSPN and CDR2 SITVG. CDR3 protein: CAWSPRLGASAETLYF. The sequenced CDR3 bases are TGTGCCTGGAGTCCCCGACTGGGGGCTAGTGCAGAA.

A note on this clone: Gene names refer to mouse genes. The read terminates 4 residues before the CDR3 end, so the remaining end is supplied by the germline J gene. This chain links TRBV13-2 with TRBJ2-2, with D perhaps matching TRBD1 (5 bases). Trimming left V 1 base short and J 3 bases short, with 10 bases between. The germline V gene has CDR1 NNHNN and CDR2 SYGAGS (reference sequence). The CDR3 has 15 amino acids. The CDR3 spells CASGDRREDTGQLYF. Incomplete CDR3 DNA: TGTGCCAGCGGTGATCGCAGGGAGGACACCGGG.

This clone was detected only a few times. The genes and germline here are from mouse. The observed sequence ends 4 residues before the CDR3 terminus, with the missing tail filled in from the germline J gene. The same CDR3 arises from other DNA sequences in this sample as well. The chain couples TRBV5 to TRBJ1-1; 8 nucleotides agree with TRBD1. The CDR3 runs 15 residues. Germline CDR1 reads LGHNA; CDR2 reads YNLKQL (reference sequence). V trimming: 0 bases; J trimming: 0 bases; junction bases outside the gene matches: 0. The CDR3 region is CASSQEQGANTEVFF. Partial CDR3 DNA: TGTGCCAGCAGCCAAGAACAGGGGGCAAACACA.

This clone occurred a few times. Genes and germline are mouse. Coverage ceases 3 residues before the CDR3 finishes, and the germline J gene fills in the end. V and J are TRBV19 and TRBJ1-6, with a possible D match to TRBD1 (5 bases). Being an ORF, TRBJ1-6 has a function that is uncertain. The CDR3 consists of 15 residues. V lost 4 bases, J lost 4 bases, and 12 bases lay in between. Germline CDR1 reads FNHDT; CDR2 reads SITEND (reference sequence). The CDR3 sequence is CASSPSKGYNSPLYF. CDR3 bases read: TGTGCCAGCAGTCCTTCAAAGGGGTATAATTCGCCC.

This clone turned up a few times. Genes and germline come from the mouse. The read gets to within 4 residues of the CDR3 end, and the germline J gene fills in the rest. Distinct nucleotide sequences in the sample also encode this CDR3. J is TRBJ1-2 and V is TRBV19; 7 bases fit TRBD1. CDR3 length: 14 residues. Germline CDR1 is FNHDT and CDR2 is SITEND (reference sequence). V lost 0 bases, J lost 4 bases, and 3 bases stayed unmatched. The CDR3 bases that were read are TGTGCCAGCAGTATAGGCCAGGGGGGCTCC. Protein product: CASSIGQGGS. The entire CDR3 protein reads CASSIGQGGSDYTF.

Regarding this clone: Genes and germline come from the mouse. With the read ending 4 residues before the CDR3 end, the germline J gene is used to fill in that end. Distinct nucleotide sequences in the sample also encode this CDR3. V is TRBV5 and J is TRBJ2-1, with a possible D match to TRBD1 (7 bases). V dropped 1 base and J dropped 1 base, with 8 bases sitting between them. The CDR3 extends over 15 amino acids. Germline V lookup: CDR1 LGHNA, CDR2 YNLKQL (reference sequence). CDR3 DNA (partial): TGTGCCAGCAGCCAAGCAGGGGGGAACTATGCT. Its translation: CASSQAGGNYA. The entire CDR3 reads CASSQAGGNYAEQFF.

For this clone: Genes and germline come from the mouse. The read comes to an end 4 residues before the CDR3 does, leaving the germline J gene to fill in the end. At the DNA level, this CDR3 is encoded by other sequences in the same sample as well. The chain combines TRBV13-1 with TRBJ1-2; possible D gene TRBD1, 6 bases. Trimming took off 1 base at V and 4 bases at J, with 8 bases between the two ends. From germline, CDR1 is NSHNY and CDR2 SYGAGN. The CDR3 spans 13 residues. This CDR3 reads CASSDRGGSDYTF. The CDR3 DNA, read in part, is TGTGCCAGCAGTGATAGAGGGGGCTCC.